Listed here are 32 T cell receptor beta chains from one sample, sequenced in a study of Ad26.COV2.S vaccination and SARS-CoV-2 variants. Sequencing was performed with immunoSEQ multiplex PCR; in TCRdb, only in-frame clones are kept and a portion is missing. Among 350,000 to 600,000 clones listed, around 89% were seen once. The treatment here: some 20 received Ad26.COV2.S at low or high dose, single or two shots; roughly 5 received placebo; per-sample allocation not given. Following the first vaccine or placebo injection, samples were taken on day 63. This specimen consisted of peripheral blood, obtained in a trial of Ad26.COV2.S vaccine versus placebo. The receptors stem from a person aged 18-65 years who received the Ad26.COV2.S COVID-19 vaccine or a placebo.

The chain carries TRBV3-1 (or the pseudogene TRBV3-2) and TRBJ2-3; D call uncertain. V lost 0 bases to trimming and J lost 2 bases, with 12 bases between them. The CDR3 is 16 residues long. CDR1 and CDR2 (germline): LGHDT, YNNKEL (reference sequence). CDR3 bases: TGTGCCAGCAGCCAAGAACCAGTAACTTTCACAGATACGCAGTATTTT. Protein sequence: CASSQEPVTFTDTQYF.

The rearrangement links TRBV2 to TRBJ1-1; tentatively, D is TRBD1 (5 bases). The CDR3 has 15 amino acids. Germline lookup yields CDR1 SNHLY and CDR2 FYNNEI. Deletions cut 3 bases from V and 3 bases from J, with 14 bases between. The CDR3 loop is CASSDGGVAYTEAFF. As DNA, the CDR3 is TGTGCCAGCAGTGACGGGGGGGTGGCCTACACTGAAGCTTTCTTT.

The chain couples TRBV27 to TRBJ1-3, with D unresolved. The CDR3 totals 17 residues. Germline lookup yields CDR1 MNHEY and CDR2 SMNVEV (reference sequence). V was trimmed by 2 bases and J by 0 bases, leaving 14 bases between them. The CDR3 sequence is CASSLRGRMISGNTIYF. The CDR3 coding sequence is TGTGCCAGCAGTTTAAGAGGACGGATGATCTCTGGAAACACCATATATTTT.

For the CDR3, the DNA is TGTGCCAGCAGTTCGGACAGGGGGTTTCGGGATGTGAACACTGAAGCTTTCTTT. Its translation is CASSSDRGFRDVNTEAFF. The chain links TRBV27 to TRBJ1-1; 10 bases agree with TRBD1. V lost 4 bases to trimming and J lost 0 bases; unmatched junction nucleotides: 11. The CDR3 runs to 18 residues. Germline V CDR1 and CDR2: MNHEY, SMNVEV (reference sequence).

This clone showed up just once. This chain links TRBV3-1 (or the pseudogene TRBV3-2) with TRBJ1-1, with TRBD1 matching over 7 bases. V trimming: 4 bases; J trimming: 6 bases; junction bases outside the gene matches: 8. This CDR3 spans 14 amino acids. Germline V lookup: CDR1 LGHDT, CDR2 YNNKEL (reference sequence). In DNA, the CDR3 is TGTGCCAGCAGCCTAAAGGGGGCGATTGCTGAAGCTTTCTTT. Translated, it gives CASSLKGAIAEAFF.

The chain uses TRBV11-2 and TRBJ2-2; D uncertain. CDR3 size: 12 residues. Germline loops: CDR1 SGHAT, CDR2 FQNNGV. V shed 5 bases and J shed 8 bases, with 9 bases lying between them. The CDR3 DNA is TGTGCCAGCAGCCCCACATATGGGGAGCTGTTTTTT. Its protein is CASSPTYGELFF.

The chain combines TRBV7-8 with TRBJ1-3; D is possibly TRBD1 (6 bases). The CDR3 consists of 15 residues. Germline-derived CDR1 and CDR2 are SGHVS and FQNEAQ. The ends were cut back, 1 base at V and 9 bases at J, with 16 bases in the middle. CDR3 loop: CASSLEGQGISTIYF. CDR3 nucleotides: TGTGCCAGCAGCTTAGAGGGGCAGGGGATCAGCACCATATATTTT.

The V call is TRBV7-9, the J call TRBJ1-3, with D hard to call. Between the trimmed V and J ends, which lost 1 base and 0 bases, there was a span of 7 bases. CDR1 is SEHNR, CDR2 FQNEAQ, per germline (reference sequence). The CDR3 spans 15 residues. The CDR3 DNA follows: TGTGCCAGCAGCTTAGAGGGAATCTCTGGAAACACCATATATTTT. This translates into CASSLEGISGNTIYF. Combining the CDR3 with reference TRBV7-9 and TRBJ1-3 gives the whole variable domain DTGVSQNPRHKITKRGQNVTFRCDPISEHNRLYWYRQTLGQGPEFLTYFQNEAQLEKSRLLSDRFSAERPKGSFSTLEIQRTEQGDSAMYLCASSLEGISGNTIYFGEGSWLTVV.

The rearrangement links TRBV5-6 to TRBJ2-5, with D possibly called TRBD1 or TRBD2 (5 bases each). Trimming cost V 7 bases and J 6 bases, with 16 bases left between them. The CDR3 runs to 13 residues. CDR1 is SGHDT and CDR2 is YYEEEE in the germline V gene. The CDR3 here is CASDGGGVKTQYF. CDR3 DNA sequence: TGTGCCAGCGATGGGGGTGGAGTCAAGACCCAGTACTTC.

The V call is TRBV6-2 or TRBV6-3, the J call TRBJ2-7, with 8 bases identical to TRBD1. V shed 3 bases and J 3 bases; nucleotides not matched to a gene: 10. This CDR3 is built from 16 residues. CDR1 is MNHEY and CDR2 is SVGEGT in the germline V gene. CDR3 bases: TGTGCCAGCAGTTATCCGTTAGGGACAGGTGGCTACGAGCAGTACTTC. It translates to CASSYPLGTGGYEQYF.

This chain connects TRBV5-1 to TRBJ2-7, with D possibly matching TRBD2 (6 bases). The CDR3 runs to 14 residues. The V gene lost 2 bases and the J gene lost 4 bases, with 13 bases spanning the gap. Germline V gives CDR1 SGHRS, CDR2 YFSETQ. CDR3 protein: CASSFRGDWYEQYF. The CDR3 DNA sequence: TGCGCCAGCAGCTTCCGCGGGGACTGGTACGAGCAGTACTTC. The full variable domain, with the rest looked up from reference TRBV5-1 and TRBJ2-7, is KAGVTQTPRYLIKTRGQQVTLSCSPISGHRSVSWYQQTPGQGLQFLFEYFSETQRNKGNFPGRFSGRQFSNSRSEMNVSTLELGDSALYLCASSFRGDWYEQYFGPGTRLTVT.

CDR3 amino acids: CASSFGRLYGYTF. The CDR3 nucleotides read TGTGCCAGCAGTTTTGGTCGGCTCTATGGCTACACCTTC. The J gene is TRBJ1-2, the V gene TRBV12-3 or TRBV12-4; D gene unclear. Trimming stripped 3 bases from V and 4 bases from J, with 9 bases between. The length of the CDR3 is 13 residues.

This sequence joins TRBV30 and TRBJ1-6; possibly TRBD1 for D (6 bases). V was shortened by 4 bases and J by 1 base, with 20 bases between the two germline ends. From germline, CDR1 is GTSNPN and CDR2 SVGIG (reference sequence). The CDR3 loop spans 18 amino acids. The CDR3 DNA sequence: TGTGCCTGGAAGCCGCGGCGGGGGCAGGTATCCTATAATTCACCCCTCCACTTT. Translating it yields CAWKPRRGQVSYNSPLHF.

This chain joins TRBV18 and TRBJ2-3, with unresolved D. V lost 2 bases to trimming and J lost 1 base, with 13 bases between them. The CDR3 contains 16 residues. In germline, CDR1 is KGHSH, CDR2 LQKENI. CDR3 protein: CASSPSWGGRTDTQYF. In DNA form, the CDR3 reads TGTGCCAGCTCACCAAGTTGGGGTGGGCGCACAGATACGCAGTATTTT. Full variable domain (outside the CDR3, taken from reference TRBV18 and TRBJ2-3): NAGVMQNPRHLVRRRGQEARLRCSPMKGHSHVYWYRQLPEEGLKFMVYLQKENIIDESGMPKERFSAEFPKEGPSILRIQQVVRGDSAAYFCASSPSWGGRTDTQYFGPGTRLTVL.

V gene TRBV7-9 combines with J gene TRBJ2-7; 7 positions agree with TRBD1. From germline, CDR1 is SEHNR and CDR2 FQNEAQ (reference sequence). The CDR3 contains 14 residues. V lost 2 bases and J lost 2; bases outside the gene matches: 3. CDR3 region: CASSLTTGPYEQYF. The CDR3 coding sequence is TGTGCCAGCAGCTTAACGACAGGGCCCTACGAGCAGTACTTC.

The chain carries TRBV9 and TRBJ2-7, with 8 nucleotides matching TRBD2. The length of the CDR3 is 15 residues. Germline CDR1 is SGDLS and CDR2 is YYNGEE. After removal of 0 bases from V and 3 bases from J, the junction contained 5 bases not matched to a gene. The CDR3 bases are TGTGCCAGCAGCGTAGGACTCGGGACTAGCTACGAGCAGTACTTC. Its translation is CASSVGLGTSYEQYF. Full variable domain (missing parts from reference TRBV9 and TRBJ2-7): DSGVTQTPKHLITATGQRVTLRCSPRSGDLSVYWYQQSLDQGLQFLIQYYNGEERAKGNILERFSAQQFPDLHSELNLSSLELGDSALYFCASSVGLGTSYEQYFGPGTRLTVT.

The chain couples TRBV21-1 to TRBJ2-3; the table assigns TRBD1, which was not confirmed against the DNA. TRBV21-1 is marked as a pseudogene. The CDR3 consists of 14 residues. As DNA, the CDR3 is TGTGCCAGCAGCAAGCTCAGGGCGGCAGATACGCAGTATTTT. Its protein product is CASSKLRAADTQYF.

The CDR3: CASSTGHSSYNEQFF. In nucleotides, the CDR3 is TGTGCCAGCAGCACGGGCCATAGCTCCTACAATGAGCAGTTCTTC. The chain recombines TRBV7-9 with TRBJ2-1; D remains unclear. CDR3 length: 15 residues. Germline lookup yields CDR1 SEHNR and CDR2 FQNEAQ (reference sequence). V was clipped by 5 bases and J by 0 bases, with 11 bases between them. The whole variable domain, filled in from reference TRBV7-9 and TRBJ2-1, reads DTGVSQNPRHKITKRGQNVTFRCDPISEHNRLYWYRQTLGQGPEFLTYFQNEAQLEKSRLLSDRFSAERPKGSFSTLEIQRTEQGDSAMYLCASSTGHSSYNEQFFGPGTRLTVL.

The chain employs TRBV7-2 and TRBJ1-2, with 12 bases that match TRBD1. CDR1 and CDR2 (germline): SGHTA, FQGNSA. The CDR3 runs 19 residues. Losses at the gene ends were 4 bases for V and 4 bases for J; bases not matched to a gene: 16. The CDR3 loop is CASSSTFMRDRGLGYGYTF. DNA for the CDR3: TGTGCCAGCAGCTCGACATTTATGCGGGACAGGGGGCTCGGCTATGGCTACACCTTC.

This chain joins TRBV11-2 and TRBJ2-7; a possible D gene is TRBD1 (6 bases). The germline CDR1 and CDR2 sequences are SGHAT and FQNNGV. The CDR3 length is 16 residues. V lost 0 bases, J lost 1 base, and 13 bases lay in between. CDR3 DNA sequence: TGTGCCAGCAGCTTAGAGGGACAACTCCAGTCCTACGAGCAGTACTTC. Protein product: CASSLEGQLQSYEQYF.

The chain links TRBV6-5 to TRBJ2-1; D is possibly TRBD1 (6 bases). Per the germline V gene, CDR1 is MNHEY and CDR2 is SVGAGI. The germline V and J ends were trimmed by 5 bases and 5 bases, with 13 bases remaining between them. CDR3 size: 14 residues. The CDR3 bases are TGTGCCAGCAGTACCTCCGGGACACACAATGAGCAGTTCTTC. Protein sequence: CASSTSGTHNEQFF.

For the CDR3, the DNA is TGTGCCAGCAGCTTATCTCACACGGCTAACTATGGCTACACCTTC. This encodes CASSLSHTANYGYTF. V is TRBV7-8 and J is TRBJ1-2; D not resolved. The CDR3 has 15 amino acids. Germline loops: CDR1 SGHVS, CDR2 FQNEAQ. V was trimmed by 2 bases and J by 0 bases, leaving 10 bases between them.

This chain joins TRBV29-1 and TRBJ2-2; 8 bases match TRBD2. The germline V gene has CDR1 SQVTM and CDR2 ANQGSEA. The CDR3 length is 15 residues. The trim removed 7 bases at V and 4 bases at J, leaving 11 bases unmatched. CDR3 coding DNA: TGCAGCGCAACGACGGGAGGGCCGGGCACCGGGGAGCTGTTTTTT. Its translation: CSATTGGPGTGELFF.

This clone was recorded many times. The chain recombines TRBV25-1 with TRBJ2-7; D not resolved. The CDR3 is 13 residues long. Trimming stripped 8 bases from V and 0 bases from J, with 11 bases between. Germline CDR1 reads MGHDK; CDR2 reads SYGVNS. CDR3 bases: TGTGCCAGCTCGAAACAGACCTCCTACGAGCAGTACTTC. It yields the protein CASSKQTSYEQYF.

The V gene is TRBV19, the J gene TRBJ1-2, with 7 bases identical to TRBD1. CDR3 length: 14 amino acids. Germline CDR1 and CDR2: LNHDA and SQIVND (reference sequence). V lost 3 bases, J lost 6 bases, and 7 bases stayed unmatched. In nucleotides, the CDR3 is TGTGCCAGTAGTATCGCAGGGGGGAGGAATGGCTACACCTTC. It encodes CASSIAGGRNGYTF.

The chain carries TRBV5-5 and TRBJ1-4; D gene unclear. The V end lost 0 bases, the J end lost 1 base, and 4 bases lay between the germline ends. There are 14 residues in the CDR3. Germline V gives CDR1 SGHKS, CDR2 YYEKEE (reference sequence). This CDR3 reads CASSLGLTNEKLFF. DNA of the CDR3: TGTGCCAGCAGCTTGGGTTTAACTAATGAAAAACTGTTTTTT.

The rearrangement links TRBV3-1 (or the pseudogene TRBV3-2) to TRBJ1-1; 12 bases match TRBD1. V lost 1 base, J lost 0 bases, and 24 bases stayed unmatched. The CDR3 runs to 24 residues. Germline-derived CDR1 and CDR2 are LGHDT and YNNKEL (reference sequence). The CDR3 sequence is CASSQVGRFAGQGAKLLLNTEAFF. In DNA, the CDR3 is TGTGCCAGCAGCCAAGTTGGAAGATTTGCGGGACAGGGGGCGAAACTCCTGCTGAACACTGAAGCTTTCTTT.

The chain carries TRBV3-1 (or the pseudogene TRBV3-2) and TRBJ2-7; 10 positions agree with TRBD2. The CDR3 has 16 residues. V trimming: 2 bases; J trimming: 4 bases; junction bases outside the gene matches: 8. Germline values: CDR1 LGHDT, CDR2 YNNKEL (reference sequence). CDR3 sequence (DNA): TGTGCCAGCAGCCAACGGGCTAGCGGGAGTTCTTACGAGCAGTACTTC. Encoded protein: CASSQRASGSSYEQYF.

The rearrangement uses TRBV5-1 and TRBJ1-4; D is undetermined. Germline CDR1 reads SGHRS; CDR2 reads YFSETQ. The CDR3 covers 14 residues. The V end was cut by 2 bases, the J end by 3 bases, with 8 bases between. CDR3 bases: TGCGCCAGCAGCTTTAGCGGGTCTAATGAAAAACTGTTTTTT. Amino acid sequence: CASSFSGSNEKLFF.

V is TRBV9 and J is TRBJ1-3; 8 bases are a match to TRBD1. CDR3 size: 16 residues. Per the germline V gene, CDR1 is SGDLS and CDR2 is YYNGEE. The V gene end was trimmed by 3 bases and the J gene end by 3 bases; junction bases not matched to a gene: 8. The DNA of the CDR3 is TGTGCCAGCAGCGCCCGGACAGGGAATTATGGAAACACCATATATTTT. Encoded protein: CASSARTGNYGNTIYF.

This chain connects TRBV6-2 or TRBV6-3 to TRBJ2-2, with 9 bases identical to TRBD2. V dropped 0 bases and J dropped 1; count of bases not matched to a gene: 15. The CDR3 is 21 residues long. The germline V gene encodes CDR1 MNHEY and CDR2 SVGEGT. CDR3 sequence: CASSYSPRGRGGAGNTGELFF. The CDR3 DNA reads as TGTGCCAGCAGTTACTCACCGCGGGGGCGCGGGGGGGCCGGGAACACCGGGGAGCTGTTTTTT.

The chain recombines TRBV2 with TRBJ2-5; D unclear. V gave up 2 bases and J gave up 5 bases, with 9 bases separating them. CDR3 length: 13 amino acids. Germline-derived CDR1 and CDR2 are SNHLY and FYNNEI. CDR3 DNA sequence: TGTGCCAGCAGTGAACGGGTGGGGGAGACCCAGTACTTC. It yields the protein CASSERVGETQYF.